The rows below give T cell receptor beta chains drawn from one sample of a study of blood T cells in healthy people across ages. MiXCR, run by TCRdb on the 5' RACE reads, gives a single entry per CDR3 protein. The sample yields around 1,000,000 distinct CDR3 sequences, more than 30% seen once. The sample consisted of blood. The receptors derive from a man aged 18 to 35 in good health. CDR3s include the opening cysteine and the closing phenylalanine or tryptophan. Fields, in order: clone size, D gene, J gene, V gene, CDR3 protein, CDR3 DNA. A D gene is named only where the DNA matches it firmly. Clone size is given for some rows only: seen once, a few or many times, or a class if the clone is expanded.

clone size: -
D gene: -
J gene: TRBJ2-1
V gene: TRBV20-1
CDR3 protein: CSAPAGYNEQFF
CDR3 DNA: TGCAGTGCCCCGGCGGGCTACAATGAGCAGTTCTTC

clone size: many
D gene: -
J gene: TRBJ2-3
V gene: TRBV4-2
CDR3 protein: CASSQDRVTDTQYF
CDR3 DNA: TGCGCCAGCAGCCAAGATCGGGTCACAGATACGCAGTATTTT

clone size: -
D gene: -
J gene: TRBJ1-6
V gene: TRBV12-3/TRBV12-4
CDR3 protein: CASSLGTVNSPLHF
CDR3 DNA: TGTGCCAGCAGTTTAGGGACAGTCAATTCACCCCTCCACTTT

clone size: few
D gene: -
J gene: TRBJ2-7
V gene: TRBV5-1
CDR3 protein: CASSLGQFYEQYF
CDR3 DNA: TGCGCCAGCAGCCTTGGACAGTTCTACGAGCAGTACTTC

clone size: -
D gene: -
J gene: TRBJ2-1
V gene: TRBV4-1
CDR3 protein: CASSQDRPGQVYNEQFF
CDR3 DNA: TGCGCCAGCAGCCAAGACCGACCCGGGCAGGTCTACAATGAGCAGTTCTTC

clone size: -
D gene: TRBD2
J gene: TRBJ2-7
V gene: TRBV9
CDR3 protein: CASSVVAGGNYEQYF
CDR3 DNA: TGTGCCAGCAGCGTAGTTGCGGGGGGAAACTACGAGCAGTACTTC

clone size: many
D gene: -
J gene: TRBJ2-3
V gene: TRBV12-3/TRBV12-4
CDR3 protein: CASTPGPGTQYF
CDR3 DNA: TGTGCCAGCACTCCGGGACCTGGGACGCAGTATTTT

clone size: -
D gene: -
J gene: TRBJ2-5
V gene: TRBV7-9
CDR3 protein: CASSLPEETRYF
CDR3 DNA: TGTGCCAGCAGCTTACCCGAAGAGACCCGGTACTTC

clone size: -
D gene: -
J gene: TRBJ2-3
V gene: TRBV6-1
CDR3 protein: CASSPLSGTAFTDTQYF
CDR3 DNA: TGTGCCAGCAGTCCTCTATCCGGGACGGCCTTCACAGATACGCAGTATTTT

clone size: -
D gene: -
J gene: TRBJ1-2
V gene: TRBV7-2
CDR3 protein: CASSPERGFNYGYTF
CDR3 DNA: TGTGCCAGCAGCCCAGAGAGGGGGTTTAACTATGGCTACACCTTC

clone size: -
D gene: -
J gene: TRBJ2-7
V gene: TRBV2
CDR3 protein: CASSEMDPYNEQYF
CDR3 DNA: TGTGCCAGCAGTGAAATGGATCCCTACAATGAGCAGTACTTC

clone size: few
D gene: -
J gene: TRBJ1-4
V gene: TRBV20-1
CDR3 protein: CSARETEAPEKLFF
CDR3 DNA: TGCAGTGCTAGGGAGACAGAGGCCCCTGAAAAACTGTTTTTT

clone size: few
D gene: -
J gene: TRBJ1-6
V gene: TRBV12-5
CDR3 protein: CASARGASTPLHF
CDR3 DNA: TGTGCTAGTGCCCGGGGCGCGAGCACACCCCTCCACTTT

clone size: -
D gene: -
J gene: TRBJ2-7
V gene: TRBV13
CDR3 protein: CASSPGVGRSYEQYF
CDR3 DNA: TGTGCCAGCAGCCCCGGTGTAGGGCGATCCTACGAGCAGTACTTC

clone size: -
D gene: -
J gene: TRBJ2-5
V gene: TRBV6-5
CDR3 protein: CASSYAGLGAETQYF
CDR3 DNA: TGTGCCAGCAGTTACGCGGGACTGGGCGCGGAGACCCAGTACTTC

clone size: few
D gene: -
J gene: TRBJ2-7
V gene: TRBV3-1
CDR3 protein: CASSQGVEPAQYF
CDR3 DNA: TGTGCCAGCAGCCAAGGCGTAGAACCAGCCCAGTACTTC

clone size: -
D gene: -
J gene: TRBJ1-2
V gene: TRBV6-5
CDR3 protein: CASSRAYLNYGYTF
CDR3 DNA: TGTGCCAGCAGTCGCGCTTACCTTAACTATGGCTACACCTTC

clone size: few
D gene: -
J gene: TRBJ1-1
V gene: TRBV20-1
CDR3 protein: CSVAQNTEAFF
CDR3 DNA: TGCAGTGTGGCGCAGAACACTGAAGCTTTCTTT

clone size: many
D gene: -
J gene: TRBJ2-1
V gene: TRBV12-3/TRBV12-4
CDR3 protein: CASSATQVSNEQFF
CDR3 DNA: TGTGCCAGCAGTGCCACACAGGTCAGCAATGAGCAGTTCTTC

clone size: many
D gene: -
J gene: TRBJ2-1
V gene: TRBV29-1
CDR3 protein: CSVAPRLASDNEQFF
CDR3 DNA: TGCAGCGTTGCCCCCAGGCTAGCGTCGGACAATGAGCAGTTCTTC

clone size: -
D gene: TRBD2
J gene: TRBJ2-7
V gene: TRBV10-3
CDR3 protein: CAITRATAGSYEQYF
CDR3 DNA: TGTGCCATCACCCGAGCTACAGCGGGGAGCTACGAGCAGTACTTC

clone size: -
D gene: -
J gene: TRBJ1-4
V gene: TRBV20-1
CDR3 protein: CSARKAGRREKLFF
CDR3 DNA: TGCAGTGCCAGGAAAGCAGGGCGTCGGGAAAAACTGTTTTTT

clone size: -
D gene: -
J gene: TRBJ1-2
V gene: TRBV24-1
CDR3 protein: CATSEGTLDGYTF
CDR3 DNA: TGTGCCACCAGTGAAGGGACATTGGATGGCTACACCTTC

clone size: -
D gene: TRBD1
J gene: TRBJ2-7
V gene: TRBV5-1
CDR3 protein: CASSLDGGQGIGEQYF
CDR3 DNA: TGCGCCAGCAGCTTGGACGGGGGACAGGGCATCGGCGAGCAGTACTTC

clone size: -
D gene: TRBD2
J gene: TRBJ2-1
V gene: TRBV5-5
CDR3 protein: CASSLVGGNYNEQFF
CDR3 DNA: TGTGCCAGCAGCTTGGTCGGGGGGAACTACAATGAGCAGTTCTTC

clone size: many
D gene: -
J gene: TRBJ2-5
V gene: TRBV4-3
CDR3 protein: CASSQAMERFQETQYF
CDR3 DNA: TGCGCCAGCAGCCAAGCAATGGAACGGTTCCAAGAGACCCAGTACTTC

clone size: -
D gene: TRBD2
J gene: TRBJ2-3
V gene: TRBV7-2
CDR3 protein: CASSLVVAGGVADTQYF
CDR3 DNA: TGTGCCAGCAGCTTAGTGGTAGCGGGGGGAGTTGCAGATACGCAGTATTTT

clone size: -
D gene: TRBD1
J gene: TRBJ1-2
V gene: TRBV20-1
CDR3 protein: CSAPGQVTYGYTF
CDR3 DNA: TGCAGTGCCCCGGGACAGGTGACCTATGGCTACACCTTC

clone size: few
D gene: TRBD1
J gene: TRBJ1-2
V gene: TRBV27
CDR3 protein: CASSWGQDYGYTF
CDR3 DNA: TGTGCCAGCAGTTGGGGACAGGATTATGGCTACACCTTC

clone size: few
D gene: -
J gene: TRBJ2-3
V gene: TRBV12-3/TRBV12-4
CDR3 protein: CASSPLSDTQYF
CDR3 DNA: TGTGCCAGCAGTCCGTTGTCTGATACGCAGTATTTT

clone size: -
D gene: -
J gene: TRBJ2-2
V gene: TRBV29-1
CDR3 protein: CRARASTGELFF
CDR3 DNA: TGCAGGGCGAGGGCTTCGACCGGGGAGCTGTTTTTT

clone size: -
D gene: -
J gene: TRBJ1-2
V gene: TRBV12-3/TRBV12-4
CDR3 protein: CASTPDGRYGYTF
CDR3 DNA: TGTGCCAGCACCCCGGACGGGCGCTATGGCTACACCTTC

clone size: few
D gene: -
J gene: TRBJ1-4
V gene: TRBV20-1
CDR3 protein: CSAYPSNINEKLFF
CDR3 DNA: TGCAGTGCCTACCCCAGCAACATTAATGAAAAACTGTTTTTT

clone size: -
D gene: TRBD2
J gene: TRBJ2-7
V gene: TRBV5-5
CDR3 protein: CASNFSGGSSYEQYF
CDR3 DNA: TGTGCCAGCAACTTTAGCGGGGGGTCCTCCTACGAGCAGTACTTC

clone size: few
D gene: TRBD1
J gene: TRBJ2-5
V gene: TRBV28
CDR3 protein: CARTSGTGFLAYQETQYF
CDR3 DNA: TGTGCCAGGACATCCGGGACAGGTTTCCTAGCCTACCAAGAGACCCAGTACTTC

clone size: -
D gene: -
J gene: TRBJ2-3
V gene: TRBV2
CDR3 protein: CASSGDKYTQYF
CDR3 DNA: TGTGCCAGCAGTGGGGACAAATATACGCAGTATTTT

clone size: -
D gene: -
J gene: TRBJ1-4
V gene: TRBV25-1
CDR3 protein: CASSEAGNEKLFF
CDR3 DNA: TGTGCCAGCAGTGAGGCGGGGAATGAAAAACTGTTTTTT

clone size: few
D gene: -
J gene: TRBJ2-3
V gene: TRBV20-1
CDR3 protein: CSARDLRGQTIDTQYF
CDR3 DNA: TGCAGTGCTAGAGATTTGCGGGGACAGACTATAGATACGCAGTATTTT

clone size: -
D gene: -
J gene: TRBJ2-5
V gene: TRBV4-3
CDR3 protein: CASSQEYSDEQYF
CDR3 DNA: TGCGCCAGCAGCCAAGAATATTCCGATGAGCAGTACTTC

clone size: few
D gene: -
J gene: TRBJ2-2
V gene: TRBV7-6
CDR3 protein: CASRQTGNTGELFF
CDR3 DNA: TGTGCCAGCAGACAAACTGGGAACACCGGGGAGCTGTTTTTT

clone size: -
D gene: -
J gene: TRBJ2-5
V gene: TRBV2
CDR3 protein: CASSEFRQERETQYF
CDR3 DNA: TGTGCCAGCAGTGAATTTCGACAGGAGAGGGAGACCCAGTACTTC